This T cell receptor (beta chain) originates from a study of blood T cell repertoires in COVID-19. V lost 4 bases to trimming and J lost 4 bases; unmatched junction nucleotides: 5. Looked up from germline, CDR1 is GTSNPN and CDR2 is SVGIG (reference sequence). The CDR3 loop spans 14 amino acids. TCRdb's table, derived via immunoSEQ multiplex PCR, lists solely in-frame clones and lacks some. The data hold roughly 150,000 clones, with more than 80% observed a single time. Sequenced material: peripheral blood. The origin of this receptor is a man in his fifties or sixties with acute or convalescent COVID-19. The chain links TRBV30 to TRBJ1-1; 11 nucleotides agree with TRBD1. The CDR3 reads CAWNPGTGGTEAFF. CDR3 DNA sequence: TGTGCCTGGAACCCCGGGACAGGGGGCACTGAAGCTTTCTTT.